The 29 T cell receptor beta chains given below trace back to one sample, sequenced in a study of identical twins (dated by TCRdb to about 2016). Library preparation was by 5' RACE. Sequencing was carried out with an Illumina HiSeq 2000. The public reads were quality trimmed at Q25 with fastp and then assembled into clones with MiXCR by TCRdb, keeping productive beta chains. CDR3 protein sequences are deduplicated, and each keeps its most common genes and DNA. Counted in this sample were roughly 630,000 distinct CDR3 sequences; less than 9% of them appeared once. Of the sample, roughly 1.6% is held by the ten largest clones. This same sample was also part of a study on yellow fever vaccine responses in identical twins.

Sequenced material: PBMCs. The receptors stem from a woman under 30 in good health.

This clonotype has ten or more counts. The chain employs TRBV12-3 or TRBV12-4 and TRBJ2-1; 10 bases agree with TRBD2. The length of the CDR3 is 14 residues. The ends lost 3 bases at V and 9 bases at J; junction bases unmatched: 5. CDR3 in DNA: TGTGCCAGCAGTTTGAGCGGGAGGGCAGGTGAGCAGTTCTTC. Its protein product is CASSLSGRAGEQFF.

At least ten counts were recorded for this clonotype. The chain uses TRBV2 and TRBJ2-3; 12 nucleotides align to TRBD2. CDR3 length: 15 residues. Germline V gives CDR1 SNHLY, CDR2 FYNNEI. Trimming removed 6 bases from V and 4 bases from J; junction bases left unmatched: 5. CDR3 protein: CASRKRTSGADTQYF. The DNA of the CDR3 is TGTGCCAGCAGAAAGAGGACTAGCGGGGCAGATACGCAGTATTTT. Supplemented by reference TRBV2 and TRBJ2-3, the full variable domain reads EPEVTQTPSHQVTQMGQEVILRCVPISNHLYFYWYRQILGQKVEFLVSFYNNEISEKSEIFDDQFSVERPDGSNFTLKIRSTKLEDSAMYFCASRKRTSGADTQYFGPGTRLTVL.

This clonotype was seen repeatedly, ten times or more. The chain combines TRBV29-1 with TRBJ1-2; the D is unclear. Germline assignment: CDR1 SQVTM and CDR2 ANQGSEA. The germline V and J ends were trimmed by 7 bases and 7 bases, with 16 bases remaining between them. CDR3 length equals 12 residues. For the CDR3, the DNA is TGCAGCGCCACTATAGGAGTAGGTGGCTACACCTTC. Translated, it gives CSATIGVGGYTF. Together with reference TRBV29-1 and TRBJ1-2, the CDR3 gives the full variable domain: SAVISQKPSRDICQRGTSLTIQCQVDSQVTMMFWYRQQPGQSLTLIATANQGSEATYESGFVIDKFPISRPNLTFSTLTVSNMSPEDSSIYLCSATIGVGGYTFGSGTRLTVV.

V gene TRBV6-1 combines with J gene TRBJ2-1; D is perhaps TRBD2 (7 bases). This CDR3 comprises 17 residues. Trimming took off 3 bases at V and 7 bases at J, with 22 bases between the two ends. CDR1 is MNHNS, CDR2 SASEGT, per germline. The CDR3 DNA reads TGTGCCAGCAGTGATCTAGGGGGGGCGGACGGTCGGAATGAGCAGTTCTTC. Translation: CASSDLGGADGRNEQFF.

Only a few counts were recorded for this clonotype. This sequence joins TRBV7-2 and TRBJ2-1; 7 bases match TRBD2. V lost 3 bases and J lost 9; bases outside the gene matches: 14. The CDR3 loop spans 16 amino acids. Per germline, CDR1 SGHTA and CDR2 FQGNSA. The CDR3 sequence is CASSFVGLAVTTEQFF. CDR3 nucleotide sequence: TGTGCCAGCAGCTTTGTTGGCCTAGCGGTTACGACTGAGCAGTTCTTC.

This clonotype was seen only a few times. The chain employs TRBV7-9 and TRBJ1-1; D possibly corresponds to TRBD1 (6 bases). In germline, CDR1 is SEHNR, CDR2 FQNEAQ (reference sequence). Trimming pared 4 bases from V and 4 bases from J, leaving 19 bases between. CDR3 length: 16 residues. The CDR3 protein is CASSSSTTGRITEAFF. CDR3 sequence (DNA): TGTGCCAGCAGCTCTAGCACAACAGGGAGGATCACTGAAGCTTTCTTT.

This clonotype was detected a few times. The chain's CDR3 is CASSLRGTGTQYF. CDR3 DNA: TGTGCCAGCAGTTTAAGAGGCACGGGGACCCAGTACTTC. The V and J genes are TRBV12-3 or TRBV12-4 and TRBJ2-5; D gene unclear. With 2 bases removed from V and 7 bases from J, the gap between germline ends came to 11 bases. CDR3 size: 13 residues.

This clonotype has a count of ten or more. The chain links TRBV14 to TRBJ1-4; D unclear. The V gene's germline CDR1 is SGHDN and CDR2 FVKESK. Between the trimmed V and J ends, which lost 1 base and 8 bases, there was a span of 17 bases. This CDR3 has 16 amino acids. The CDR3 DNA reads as TGTGCCAGCAGCCAAGGGATTTCGGGAGGATGGGAAAAACTGTTTTTT. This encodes CASSQGISGGWEKLFF. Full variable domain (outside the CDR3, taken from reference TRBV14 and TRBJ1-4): EAGVTQFPSHSVIEKGQTVTLRCDPISGHDNLYWYRRVMGKEIKFLLHFVKESKQDESGMPNNRFLAERTGGTYSTLKVQPAELEDSGVYFCASSQGISGGWEKLFFGSGTQLSVL.

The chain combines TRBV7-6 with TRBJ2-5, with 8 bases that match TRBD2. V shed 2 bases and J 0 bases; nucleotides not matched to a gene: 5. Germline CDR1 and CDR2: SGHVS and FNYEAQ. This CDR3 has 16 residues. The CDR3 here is CASSLSGGGYQETQYF. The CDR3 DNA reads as TGTGCCAGCAGCTTATCAGGCGGGGGGTACCAAGAGACCCAGTACTTC. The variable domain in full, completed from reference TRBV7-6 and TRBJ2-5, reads GAGVSQSPRYKVTKRGQDVALRCDPISGHVSLYWYRQALGQGPEFLTYFNYEAQQDKSGLPNDRFSAERPEGSISTLTIQRTEQRDSAMYRCASSLSGGGYQETQYFGPGTRLLVL.

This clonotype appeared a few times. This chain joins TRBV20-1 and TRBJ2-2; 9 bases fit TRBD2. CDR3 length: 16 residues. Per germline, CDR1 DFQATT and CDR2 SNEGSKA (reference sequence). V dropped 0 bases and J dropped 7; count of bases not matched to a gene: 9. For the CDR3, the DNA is TGCAGTGCTAGAGATCCGGCTAGCGGGACAAACGGGGAGCTGTTTTTT. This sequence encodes CSARDPASGTNGELFF.

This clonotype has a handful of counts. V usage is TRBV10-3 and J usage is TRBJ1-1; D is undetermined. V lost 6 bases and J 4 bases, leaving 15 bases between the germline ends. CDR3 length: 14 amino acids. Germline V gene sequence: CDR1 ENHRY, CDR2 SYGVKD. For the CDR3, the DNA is TGTGCCATCAGCCTTGACCCAGCCGTCACTGAAGCTTTCTTT. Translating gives CAISLDPAVTEAFF.

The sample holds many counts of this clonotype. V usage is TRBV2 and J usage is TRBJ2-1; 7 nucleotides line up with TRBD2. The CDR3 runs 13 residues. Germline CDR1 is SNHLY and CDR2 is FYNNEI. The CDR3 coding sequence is TGTGTCTTGCGGGGGAGCTCCTACAATGAGCAGTTCTTC. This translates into CVLRGSSYNEQFF. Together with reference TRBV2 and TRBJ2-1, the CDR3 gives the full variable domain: EPEVTQTPSHQVTQMGQEVILRCVPISNHLYFYWYRQILGQKVEFLVSFYNNEISEKSEIFDDQFSVERPDGSNFTLKIRSTKLEDSAMYFCVLRGSSYNEQFFGPGTRLTVL.

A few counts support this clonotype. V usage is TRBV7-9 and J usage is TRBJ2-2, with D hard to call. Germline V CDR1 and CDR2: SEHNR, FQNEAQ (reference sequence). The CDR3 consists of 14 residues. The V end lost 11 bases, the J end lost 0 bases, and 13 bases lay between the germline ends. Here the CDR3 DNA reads TGTGCCCCCCGCCGGTATTCGAACACCGGGGAGCTGTTTTTT. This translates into CAPRRYSNTGELFF.

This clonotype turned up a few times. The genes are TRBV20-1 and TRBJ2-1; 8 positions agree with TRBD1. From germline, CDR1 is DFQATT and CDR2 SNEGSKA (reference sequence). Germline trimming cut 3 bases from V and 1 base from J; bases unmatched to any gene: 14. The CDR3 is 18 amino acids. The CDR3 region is CSARPFSTGGGSYNEQFF. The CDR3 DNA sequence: TGCAGTGCTAGGCCCTTTTCCACAGGGGGTGGTTCCTACAATGAGCAGTTCTTC.

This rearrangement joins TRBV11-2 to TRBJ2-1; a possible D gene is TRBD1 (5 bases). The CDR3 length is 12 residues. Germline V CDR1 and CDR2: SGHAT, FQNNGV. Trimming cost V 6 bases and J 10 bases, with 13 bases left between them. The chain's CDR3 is CASSTTGWEQFF. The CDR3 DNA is TGTGCCAGCAGTACTACAGGATGGGAGCAGTTCTTC.

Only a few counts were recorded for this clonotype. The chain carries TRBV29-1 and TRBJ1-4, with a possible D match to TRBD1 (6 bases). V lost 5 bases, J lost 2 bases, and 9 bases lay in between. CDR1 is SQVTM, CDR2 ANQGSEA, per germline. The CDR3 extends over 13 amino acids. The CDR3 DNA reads TGCAGCGTTTCACAGGGCACTAATGAAAAACTGTTTTTT. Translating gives CSVSQGTNEKLFF.

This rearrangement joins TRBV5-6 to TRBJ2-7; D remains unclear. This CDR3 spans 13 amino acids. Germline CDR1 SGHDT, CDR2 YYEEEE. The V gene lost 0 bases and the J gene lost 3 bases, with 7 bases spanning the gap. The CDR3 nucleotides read TGTGCCAGCAGCTTGGGACGATACTACGAGCAGTACGTC. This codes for CASSLGRYYEQYV.

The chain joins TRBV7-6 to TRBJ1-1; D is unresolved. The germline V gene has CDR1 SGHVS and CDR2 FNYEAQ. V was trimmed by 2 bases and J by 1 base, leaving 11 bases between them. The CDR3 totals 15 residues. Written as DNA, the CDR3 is TGTGCCAGCAGCTTAACGGAAACAGCGAACACTGAAGCTTTCTTT. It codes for CASSLTETANTEAFF.

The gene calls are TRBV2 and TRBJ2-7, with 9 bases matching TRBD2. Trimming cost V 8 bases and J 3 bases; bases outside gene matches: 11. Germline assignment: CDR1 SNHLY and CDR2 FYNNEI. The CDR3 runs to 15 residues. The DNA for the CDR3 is TGTGCCAGCTGCCTATGTAGCGGGAGACTCTACGAGCAGTACTTC. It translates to CASCLCSGRLYEQYF.

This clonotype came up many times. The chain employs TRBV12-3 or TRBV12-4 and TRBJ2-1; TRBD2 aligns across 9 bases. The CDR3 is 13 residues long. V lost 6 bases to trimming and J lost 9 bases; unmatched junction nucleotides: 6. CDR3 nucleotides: TGTGCCAGCAGCCCGCGGGAGGGCGGTGAGCAGTTCTTC. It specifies CASSPREGGEQFF.

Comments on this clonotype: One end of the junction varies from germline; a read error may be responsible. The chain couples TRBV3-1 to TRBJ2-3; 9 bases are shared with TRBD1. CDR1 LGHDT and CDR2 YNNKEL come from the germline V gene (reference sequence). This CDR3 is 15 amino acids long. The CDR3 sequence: CASTQGQGITDTQYF. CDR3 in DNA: TGTGCCAGCACCCAAGGACAGGGGATCACAGATACGCAGTATTTT.

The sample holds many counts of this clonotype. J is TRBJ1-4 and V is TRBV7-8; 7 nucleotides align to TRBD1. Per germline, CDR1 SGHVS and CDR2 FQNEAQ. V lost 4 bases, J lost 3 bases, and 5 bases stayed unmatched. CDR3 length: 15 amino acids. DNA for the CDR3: TGTGCCAGCAGCTCCTGGACAGGTCCTAATGAAAAACTGTTTTTT. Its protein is CASSSWTGPNEKLFF.

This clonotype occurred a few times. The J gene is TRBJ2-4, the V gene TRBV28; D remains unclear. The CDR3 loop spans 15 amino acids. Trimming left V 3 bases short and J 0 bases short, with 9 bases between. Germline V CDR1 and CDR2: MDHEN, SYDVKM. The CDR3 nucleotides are TGTGCCAGCAGTTTGACCACTTTAGCCAAAAACATTCAGTACTTC. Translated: CASSLTTLAKNIQYF.

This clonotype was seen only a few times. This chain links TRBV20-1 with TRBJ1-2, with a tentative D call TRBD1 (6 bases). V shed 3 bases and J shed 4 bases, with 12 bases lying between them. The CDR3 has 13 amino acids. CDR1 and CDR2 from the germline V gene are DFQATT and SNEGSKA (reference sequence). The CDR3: CSARLGAGYGYTF. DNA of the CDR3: TGCAGTGCTAGGTTGGGGGCGGGCTATGGCTACACCTTC.

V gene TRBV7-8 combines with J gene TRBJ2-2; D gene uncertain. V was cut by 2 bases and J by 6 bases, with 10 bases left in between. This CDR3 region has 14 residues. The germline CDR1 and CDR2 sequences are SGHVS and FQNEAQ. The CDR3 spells CASSLLERPGELFF. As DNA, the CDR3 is TGTGCCAGCAGCTTACTGGAAAGGCCCGGGGAGCTGTTTTTT.

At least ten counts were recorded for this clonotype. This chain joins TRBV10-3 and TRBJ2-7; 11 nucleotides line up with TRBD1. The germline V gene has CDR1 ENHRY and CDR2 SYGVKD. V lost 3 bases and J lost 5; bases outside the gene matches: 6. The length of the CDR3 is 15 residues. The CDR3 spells CAISDRDRGTHEQYF. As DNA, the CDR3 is TGTGCCATCAGTGACCGGGACAGGGGGACCCACGAGCAGTACTTC.

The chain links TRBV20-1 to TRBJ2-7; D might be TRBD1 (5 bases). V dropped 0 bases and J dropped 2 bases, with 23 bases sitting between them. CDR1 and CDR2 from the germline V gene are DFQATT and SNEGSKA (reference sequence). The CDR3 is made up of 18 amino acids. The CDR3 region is CSARDTNPSGGHPYEQYF. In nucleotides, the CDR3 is TGCAGTGCTAGAGATACGAACCCGTCAGGCGGACACCCCTACGAGCAGTACTTC.

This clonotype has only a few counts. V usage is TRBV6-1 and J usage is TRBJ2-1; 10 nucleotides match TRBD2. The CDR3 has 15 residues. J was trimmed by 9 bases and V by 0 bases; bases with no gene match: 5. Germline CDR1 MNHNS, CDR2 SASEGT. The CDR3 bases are TGTGCCAGCAGTGAAGCCAGCGGGAGGGCTGGTGAGCAGTTCTTC. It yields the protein CASSEASGRAGEQFF.

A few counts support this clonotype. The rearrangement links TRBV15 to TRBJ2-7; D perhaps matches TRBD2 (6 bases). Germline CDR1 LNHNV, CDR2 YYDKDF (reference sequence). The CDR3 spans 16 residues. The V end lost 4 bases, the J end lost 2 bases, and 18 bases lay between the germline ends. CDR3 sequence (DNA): TGTGCCACCAGCACGGGTTTGGGGGGAATCCCCTACGAGCAGTACTTC. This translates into CATSTGLGGIPYEQYF.